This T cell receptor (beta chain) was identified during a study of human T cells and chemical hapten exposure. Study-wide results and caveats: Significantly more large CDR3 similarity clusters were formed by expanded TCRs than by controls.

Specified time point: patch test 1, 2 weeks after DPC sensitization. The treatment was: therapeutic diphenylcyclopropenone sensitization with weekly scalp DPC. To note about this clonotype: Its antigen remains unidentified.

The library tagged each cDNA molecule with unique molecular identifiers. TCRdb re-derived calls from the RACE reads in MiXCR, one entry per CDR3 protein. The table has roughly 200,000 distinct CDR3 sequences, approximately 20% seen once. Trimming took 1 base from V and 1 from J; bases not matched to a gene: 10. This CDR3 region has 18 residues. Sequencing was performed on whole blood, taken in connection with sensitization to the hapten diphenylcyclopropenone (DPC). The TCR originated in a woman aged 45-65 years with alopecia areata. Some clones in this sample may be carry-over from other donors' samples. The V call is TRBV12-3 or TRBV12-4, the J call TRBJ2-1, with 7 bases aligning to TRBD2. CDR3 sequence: CASSLVGGSGLSYNEQFF. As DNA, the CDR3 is TGTGCCAGCAGTTTAGTGGGTGGTAGCGGGCTGTCCTACAATGAGCAGTTCTTC.